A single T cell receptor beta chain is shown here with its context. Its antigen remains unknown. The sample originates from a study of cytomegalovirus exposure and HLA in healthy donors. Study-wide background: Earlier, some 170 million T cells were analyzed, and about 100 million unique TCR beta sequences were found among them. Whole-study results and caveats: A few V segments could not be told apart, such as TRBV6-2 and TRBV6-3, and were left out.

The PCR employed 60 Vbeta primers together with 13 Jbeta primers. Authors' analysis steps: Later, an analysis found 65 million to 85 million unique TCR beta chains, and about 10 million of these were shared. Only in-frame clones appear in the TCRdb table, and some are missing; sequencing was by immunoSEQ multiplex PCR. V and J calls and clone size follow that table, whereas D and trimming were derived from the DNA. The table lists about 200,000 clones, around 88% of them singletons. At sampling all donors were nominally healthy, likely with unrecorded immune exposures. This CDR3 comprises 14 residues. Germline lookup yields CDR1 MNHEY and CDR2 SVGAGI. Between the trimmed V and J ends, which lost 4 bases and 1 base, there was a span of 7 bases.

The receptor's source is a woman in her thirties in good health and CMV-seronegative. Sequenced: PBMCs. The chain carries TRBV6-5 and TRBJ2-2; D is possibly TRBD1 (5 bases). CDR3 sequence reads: CASSSGMNTGELFF. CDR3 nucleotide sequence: TGTGCCAGCAGTTCAGGGATGAACACCGGGGAGCTGTTTTTT.